This T cell receptor (beta chain) stems from a study of cytomegalovirus exposure and HLA in healthy donors. Whole-study results and caveats: Sequencing likely produced, as an artifact, a cluster of highly shared sequence variants. With later analysis, a missense DCLRE1C variant became linked to TCR beta V- and J-gene trimming. According to a later analysis, most TCR beta chains associated with CMV appeared HLA-restricted.

Trimming removed 5 bases at V and 0 bases at J, with 13 bases between. Per germline, CDR1 SGHVS and CDR2 FNYEAQ. The CDR3 loop spans 15 amino acids. About this clone itself: Its antigen is not identified.

With 60 Vbeta and 13 Jbeta primers, the PCR was carried out. Original handling: A later analysis tallied about 80 million unique TCR beta chains, 10 million to 12 million of them shared. Sequencing used immunoSEQ multiplex PCR; TCRdb keeps in-frame clones, though not all of them. Clonal size and the V and J genes are those of that table, whereas D and trimming came from the DNA. The repertoire has some 140,000 clones, around four fifths of them found once; the top ten carry approximately 4.8%. The gene calls are TRBV7-6 and TRBJ2-5; tentatively, D is TRBD2 (6 bases). Input material: PBMCs. The clonotype comes from a man aged 25-45 years in good health. The CDR3 sequence: CASSPTAGYQETQYF. CDR3 coding DNA: TGTGCCAGCAGCCCCACCGCGGGGTACCAAGAGACCCAGTACTTC.